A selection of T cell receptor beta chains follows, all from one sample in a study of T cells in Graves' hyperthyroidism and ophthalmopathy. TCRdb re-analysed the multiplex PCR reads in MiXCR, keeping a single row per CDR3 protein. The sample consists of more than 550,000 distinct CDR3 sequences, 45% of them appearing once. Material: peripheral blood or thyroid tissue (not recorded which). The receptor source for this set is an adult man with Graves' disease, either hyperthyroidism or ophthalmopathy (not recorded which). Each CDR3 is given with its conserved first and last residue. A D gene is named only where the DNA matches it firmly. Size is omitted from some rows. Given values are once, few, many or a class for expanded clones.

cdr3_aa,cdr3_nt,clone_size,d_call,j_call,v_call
CASSIDGTVHAETQYF,TGTGCCAGTAGTATAGACGGGACAGTCCACGCAGAGACCCAGTACTTC,.,TRBD1,TRBJ2-5,TRBV19
CASSPVDRDGYTF,TGTGCCAGCAGCCCTGTGGACCGGGATGGCTACACCTTC,.,.,TRBJ1-2,TRBV7-9
CASSLASGGGAEKLFF,TGTGCCAGCAGCTTAGCGTCAGGAGGGGGCGCCGAAAAACTGTTTTTT,.,TRBD1,TRBJ1-4,TRBV7-8
CASSVTQGKGEKLFF,TGTGCCAGCAGTGTGACTCAGGGGAAGGGTGAAAAACTGTTTTTT,.,.,TRBJ1-4,TRBV2
CASSLARAGEKLFF,TGTGCCAGCAGTTTGGCTAGGGCTGGCGAAAAACTGTTTTTT,few,.,TRBJ1-4,TRBV7-9
CASQGAGEKLFF,TGTGCCAGCCAAGGGGCTGGTGAAAAACTGTTTTTT,few,.,TRBJ1-4,TRBV3-1
CASSIVTGTGANVLTF,TGTGCCAGCAGTATCGTTACAGGGACCGGGGCCAACGTCCTGACTTTC,.,.,TRBJ2-6,TRBV7-9
CSVEVQGGYGYTF,TGCAGCGTTGAAGTGCAGGGGGGTTATGGCTACACCTTC,many,TRBD1,TRBJ1-2,TRBV29-1
CASSGTGGANTEAFF,TGTGCCAGCAGTGGGACAGGGGGCGCGAACACTGAAGCTTTCTTT,many,TRBD1,TRBJ1-1,TRBV2
CASSIDKGGEAFF,TGCGCCAGCAGCATAGACAAAGGCGGAGAAGCTTTCTTT,few,.,TRBJ1-1,TRBV5-1
CASSQDPGFGSFF,TGCGCCAGCAGCCAAGATCCCGGTTTTGGGAGTTTCTTC,.,.,TRBJ2-7,TRBV4-1
CASSTVEYTEAFF,TGCGCCAGCAGTACAGTCGAATACACTGAAGCTTTCTTT,few,.,TRBJ1-1,TRBV10-2
CASSLAGTESPLHF,TGTGCCAGCAGCTTAGCCGGGACAGAGTCACCCCTCCACTTT,.,TRBD1,TRBJ1-6,TRBV7-2
CSVAEDRDSPLHF,TGCAGCGTGGCCGAGGACAGGGACTCACCCCTCCACTTT,.,TRBD1,TRBJ1-6,TRBV29-1
CASSFQDRGGGYTF,TGTGCCAGCAGCTTCCAGGACAGGGGTGGAGGCTACACCTTC,.,TRBD1,TRBJ1-2,TRBV7-2
CASSFRGDANTGELFF,TGTGCCAGCAGCTTTAGAGGGGACGCGAACACCGGGGAGCTGTTTTTT,few,.,TRBJ2-2,TRBV7-9
CATSDRDYYEHF,TGTGCCACCAGTGACCGGGACTACTACGAGCATTTT,.,.,TRBJ1-5,TRBV24-1
CASSPRSGDNYGYTF,TGTGCCAGCAGCCCTCGGTCAGGGGACAACTATGGCTACACCTTC,.,.,TRBJ1-2,TRBV7-2